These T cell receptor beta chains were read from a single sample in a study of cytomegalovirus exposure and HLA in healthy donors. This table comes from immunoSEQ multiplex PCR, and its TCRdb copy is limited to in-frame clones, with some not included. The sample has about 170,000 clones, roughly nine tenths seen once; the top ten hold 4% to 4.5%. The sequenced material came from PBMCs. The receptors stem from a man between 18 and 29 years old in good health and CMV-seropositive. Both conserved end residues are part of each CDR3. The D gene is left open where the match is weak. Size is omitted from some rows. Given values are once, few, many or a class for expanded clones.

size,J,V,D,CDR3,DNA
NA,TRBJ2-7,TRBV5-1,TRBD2,CASSLEPVAGYEQYF,TGCGCCAGCAGCTTGGAGCCGGTAGCGGGCTACGAGCAGTACTTC
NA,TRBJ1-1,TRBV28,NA,CASRLRDKNTEAFF,TGTGCCAGCAGGCTCCGGGACAAAAACACTGAAGCTTTCTTT
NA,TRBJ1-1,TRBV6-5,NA,CASSLDGQNTEAFF,TGTGCCAGCAGCCTCGACGGACAGAACACTGAAGCTTTCTTT
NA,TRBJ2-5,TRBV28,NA,CASSPAIIIQGTQYF,TGTGCCAGCAGTCCCGCAATTATTATCCAGGGGACCCAGTACTTC
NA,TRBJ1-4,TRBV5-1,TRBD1,CASSLQGQNEKLFF,TGCGCCAGCAGCTTACAGGGGCAAAATGAAAAACTGTTTTTT
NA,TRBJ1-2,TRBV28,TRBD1,CASSTIGGAAGYTF,TGTGCCAGCAGTACGATAGGGGGCGCGGCGGGCTACACCTTC
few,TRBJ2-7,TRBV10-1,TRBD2,CASSELPSGREQYF,TGCGCCAGCAGTGAGTTGCCTAGCGGGAGGGAGCAGTACTTC
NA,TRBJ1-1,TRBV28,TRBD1,CASSLGRGSTEAFF,TGTGCCAGCAGTTTAGGCAGGGGGAGTACTGAAGCTTTCTTT
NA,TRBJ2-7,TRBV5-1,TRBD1,CASSSGQGTYEQYF,TGCGCCAGCAGCTCGGGACAGGGGACCTACGAGCAGTACTTC
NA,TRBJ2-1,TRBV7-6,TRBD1,CASSSDRGGIDEQFF,TGTGCCAGCAGCAGCGACAGGGGGGGTATCGATGAGCAGTTCTTC
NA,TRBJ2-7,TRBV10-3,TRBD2,CAIRNTLAGVGEQYF,TGTGCCATCCGTAATACCCTAGCGGGAGTAGGGGAGCAGTACTTC
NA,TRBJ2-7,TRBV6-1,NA,CASSRRGMESEQYF,TGTGCCAGCAGCCGAAGAGGGATGGAGTCCGAGCAGTACTTC
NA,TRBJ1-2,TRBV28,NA,CASSFALFYGYTF,TGTGCCAGCAGTTTTGCACTGTTCTATGGCTACACCTTC
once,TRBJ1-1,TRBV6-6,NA,CASSYSNPPGVEAFF,TGTGCCAGCAGTTACTCGAATCCGCCAGGGGTTGAAGCTTTCTTT
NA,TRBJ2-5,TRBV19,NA,CASSPQGKTQYF,TGTGCCAGTAGTCCCCAGGGGAAGACCCAGTACTTC
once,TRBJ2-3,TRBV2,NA,CASSEDPGGNTDTQYF,TGTGCCAGCAGTGAAGACCCGGGCGGGAATACAGATACGCAGTATTTT
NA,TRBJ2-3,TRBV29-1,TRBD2,CSVGTSGSVSDTQYF,TGCAGCGTTGGGACTAGCGGGAGTGTGTCAGATACGCAGTATTTT
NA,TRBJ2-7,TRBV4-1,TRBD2,CASSQTGLAGVVGSYEQYF,TGCGCCAGCAGCCAAACTGGGCTAGCGGGAGTTGTGGGGTCCTACGAGCAGTACTTC
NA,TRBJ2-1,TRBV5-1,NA,CASSSAALDEQFF,TGCGCCAGCAGCAGTGCCGCACTCGATGAGCAGTTCTTC
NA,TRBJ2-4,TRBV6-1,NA,CASQASGNIQYF,TGTGCCAGTCAGGCTTCTGGAAACATTCAGTACTTC
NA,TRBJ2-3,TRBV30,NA,CAWSVVADTQYF,TGTGCCTGGAGTGTGGTAGCAGATACGCAGTATTTT
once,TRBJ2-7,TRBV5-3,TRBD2,CARIRGAGTFEQYF,TGTGCCAGAATCCGTGGAGCGGGGACTTTCGAGCAGTACTTC
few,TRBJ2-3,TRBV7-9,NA,CASSFSMSTDTQYF,TGTGCCAGCAGCTTTAGTATGAGCACAGATACGCAGTATTTT
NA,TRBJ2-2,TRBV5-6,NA,CASSFRFAYTGELFF,TGTGCCAGCAGCTTCCGGTTTGCATACACCGGGGAGCTGTTTTTT
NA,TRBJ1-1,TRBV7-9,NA,CASSPEGPWDTEAFF,TGTGCCAGCAGCCCTGAGGGCCCCTGGGACACTGAAGCTTTCTTT
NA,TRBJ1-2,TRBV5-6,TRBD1,CASSRGTGNYGYTF,TGTGCCAGCAGCAGGGGGACAGGGAACTATGGCTACACCTTC
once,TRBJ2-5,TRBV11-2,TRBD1,CASTQGVKETQYF,TGTGCCAGCACGCAGGGGGTGAAAGAGACCCAGTACTTC
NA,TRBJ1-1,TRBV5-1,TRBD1,CASRFDRTGSGTFF,TGCGCCAGCAGGTTTGATCGGACAGGGTCGGGGACTTTCTTT
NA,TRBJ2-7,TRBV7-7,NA,CASSPRKMYEQYF,TGTGCTAGCAGCCCTCGTAAAATGTACGAGCAGTACTTC
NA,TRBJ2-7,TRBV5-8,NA,CASSLRTETYEQYF,TGTGCCAGCAGCTTGCGGACAGAGACCTACGAGCAGTACTTC
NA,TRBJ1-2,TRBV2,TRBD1,CASTEDRGYGYTF,TGTGCCAGCACCGAGGACAGGGGTTACGGCTACACCTTC
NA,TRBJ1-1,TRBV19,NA,CASSIQGGIEAFF,TGTGCCAGTAGTATCCAGGGAGGGATTGAAGCTTTCTTT
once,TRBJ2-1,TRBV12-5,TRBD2,CASGFRTSGILNYNEQFF,TGTGCTAGTGGTTTTAGGACTAGCGGGATCCTTAACTACAATGAGCAGTTCTTC
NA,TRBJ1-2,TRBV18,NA,CASSPPPGRGDGYTF,TGTGCCAGCTCACCACCGCCAGGGCGAGGAGATGGCTACACCTTC
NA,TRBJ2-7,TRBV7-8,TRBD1,CASSSWDSEKYEQYF,TGTGCCAGCAGCTCTTGGGACAGTGAAAAATACGAGCAGTACTTC
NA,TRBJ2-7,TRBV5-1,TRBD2,CASSPVGTSGRYEQYF,TGCGCCAGCAGCCCTGTTGGGACTAGCGGGAGGTACGAGCAGTACTTC
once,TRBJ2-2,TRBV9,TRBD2,CASSVAAGGPGELFF,TGTGCCAGCAGCGTAGCAGCGGGAGGCCCCGGGGAGCTGTTTTTT
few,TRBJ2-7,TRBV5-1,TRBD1,CASSLLQGAGYEQYF,TGCGCCAGCAGCTTATTACAGGGGGCGGGCTACGAGCAGTACTTC
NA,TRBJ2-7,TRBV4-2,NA,CASSQDLVLSYEQYF,TGTGCCAGCAGCCAAGATCTTGTACTTTCCTACGAGCAGTACTTC
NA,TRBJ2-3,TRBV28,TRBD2,CASNLGRSFALPLSQRESTDTQYF,TGTGCCAGCAACCTTGGACGGTCTTTCGCCCTCCCACTCTCCCAGCGGGAGAGCACAGATACGCAGTATTTT